The TCR beta chain described here comes from a study of shared clonotypes between healthy human individuals (dated by TCRdb to between 2020 and 2021). Regarding the complete study: A few men and a couple of women, aged 18 to 49 years, made up the cohort. For each donor, three plates each were used for CD4 naive and CD4 memory, two plates were used for CD8 naive, and one plate was used for CD8 memory. The study deeply sequenced blood TCR repertoires of five healthy adults to estimate repertoire size and the extent of clonotype sharing between individuals. Each donor's leukapheresis produced roughly between roughly 0.94 and 9.5 billion PBMCs. Libraries were prepared and TCR repertoires were sequenced by different laboratories using diverse techniques, in order to increase sequencing depth and limit assay-specific biases. The investigation overall reported the following: Higher generation probabilities were observed for clonotypes shared by all four sorted-subset donors than for non-shared clonotypes. Only blood was sampled, and tissue TCR repertoires likely differ from those in blood. The small number of donors limited the genetic and exposure-history diversity represented. Rarefaction of sorted-subset datasets indicated incomplete sequencing despite the large sequencing depth. Based on pairwise subsampling, the degree of clonotype sharing among donors was expected to be affected by sequencing depth. Larger estimated clonotype richness was generally found for naive subsets than for memory subsets. Approximately 5% of naive CD4, 3% to 4% of naive CD8, 2.3% of memory CD4, and 0.4% of memory CD8 clonotypes were shared across a few donors.

To note about this clone: Its cognate antigen has yet to be identified. Base quality data are lacking; no much larger clone is found one base away.

Healthy HIV-negative adults with no recently reported acute infections or vaccinations were included as donors. Every donor was a Caucasian adult residing in Nashville, Tennessee, USA. CD4+ T cells were enriched by magnetic negative selection, after which naive cells were positively selected on CD45RA and the negative fraction was taken as the memory subset. After blood collection by leukapheresis, PBMCs were isolated using Ficoll-Histopaque density gradient centrifugation and then cryopreserved in the vapor phase of liquid nitrogen. Purity and quantity of every magnetically sorted T cell population were checked by analytical flow cytometry. Each sorted fraction had its genomic DNA isolated and then quantified by UV absorbance on a Nanodrop 2000c. Using the deep immunoSEQ assay, multiplex PCR amplified TCR CDR3 regions from genomic DNA. Genomic DNA extracted from each cell subset was distributed evenly over all wells of several immunoSEQ 96-well plates, and each plate served as one replicate. Each replicate PCR for sorted subsets received roughly 0.2 ug genomic DNA, equal to tens of thousands of T cell genomes. The purified libraries were quantified using a Qubit 3.0 fluorometer, sized with a Bioanalyzer 2100, and then quantified again using the KAPA Library Quantification kit. Each immunoSEQ 96-well plate was sequenced on its own single-read 150-cycle Illumina NextSeq 550 flow cell. The study's own analysis went as follows. The immunoSEQ output contained only junctional sequences without quality scores, so filtering could not match that applied to full-length reads. Sequences were annotated with PyIR, a Python wrapper for IgBLAST v1.9, and V/J genes and CDR3 were assigned using IMGT germline references. Reads were filtered out if the reads had weak V/J assignments (E-value above 1e-6), no CDR3, stop codons, out-of-frame junctions, or ambiguous translated residues. A V3J clonotype was defined by an identical inferred V gene, J gene, and CDR3 amino acid sequence. The percentage overlap between two repertoires was calculated by dividing the number of shared unique clonotypes by the size of the smaller repertoire. Repertoire richness was assessed with RTK rarefaction, the Chao1 estimator, and Recon v2.1 estimates of unobserved clonotypes. For all TCRbeta clonotypes obtained by the gDNA method from a few donors, generation probabilities were computed with OLGA. Here the immuneACCESS table is served through TCRdb, limited to in-frame sequences with V and J called. Missing clones are a known gap in these copies; in checked studies unresolved V genes cover under half, and the rest lacks a known reason. V and J calls plus clone size are reproduced from that table; the DNA served to infer D and trimming. The sample table holds millions of clones, of which roughly 95% were seen once. Together, the top ten hold 0.1% to 0.15% of the sample.

The source of this sequence is a young man in good health. Sequencing was performed on naive CD4+ T cells sorted from blood. The cell subset or site tag for this specimen amounts to: CD45RA+ positively selected.

DNA sequence: TGCGCCAGCAGCTTGGAACTAGCGGACACCAATGAGCAGTTCTTC. Translated, it reads CASSLELADTNEQFF. This chain is built from TRBV5-1 and TRBJ2-1; 8 nucleotides in the junction match TRBD2. V is cut back by 0 bases and J by 6 bases, with 5 bases in the junction unmatched. The germline V gene encodes CDR1 SGHRS and CDR2 YFSETQ. The CDR3 measures 15 amino acids from cysteine to phenylalanine. Only the CDR3 portion is preserved as DNA: 45 bases, with reading frame beginning at the first base.